A single T cell receptor (beta chain) is shown here with its context. The record originates from a study of blood T cell repertoires in COVID-19. Study at large: There were acute and convalescent COVID-19 samples, and they came from the United States, Italy and Spain. Sources were T cells, B-cell-depleted T cells, or PBMCs; the material itself was cDNA or gDNA.

Germline CDR1 reads LNHDA; CDR2 reads SQIVND (reference sequence). V shed 3 bases and J shed 2 bases, with 13 bases lying between them. CDR3 length: 15 amino acids. Original processing notes: Cell counts per sample came from amplifying reference gene primers. Assay: immunoSEQ multiplex PCR; the TCRdb copy retains only in-frame clones and omits some. The V and J calls and clone size come from that table; D and trimming were worked out from the DNA. The sample lists under 250,000 clones, 89% occurring once. The TCR comes from a woman between 35 and 50 years old with acute or convalescent COVID-19. The sequenced sample was peripheral blood. The V call is TRBV19, the J call TRBJ1-1; tentative D call: TRBD1 (6 bases). CDR3 DNA sequence: TGTGCCAGTAGTATGGGGGCACAGCCCAACACTGAAGCTTTCTTT. Encoded protein: CASSMGAQPNTEAFF.